This passage covers 21 T cell receptor beta chains from one sample sequenced in a study of shared clonotypes between healthy human individuals. Naive CD8 cells lacked CD45RO, underwent positive selection for CCR7 and left out terminally differentiated effector memory CD45RA+ cells. TCRdb's copy holds only in-frame clones and misses some; the assay was immunoSEQ multiplex PCR. This sample has approximately 650,000 clones, with roughly 95% found just once. Input material: naive CD8+ T cells sorted from blood. The source is a woman aged 25 to 39 in good health.

The chain combines TRBV29-1 with TRBJ1-2; 7 bases line up with TRBD1. The CDR3 is 15 residues long. Unmatched junction bases numbered 11, after V lost 3 bases and J lost 4 bases. CDR1 and CDR2 from the germline V gene are SQVTM and ANQGSEA. The CDR3 region has the DNA TGCAGCGTTGAGACGGAGTCAGGGGGGATCTATGGCTACACCTTC. Translated: CSVETESGGIYGYTF.

The chain is built from TRBV4-1 and TRBJ2-1; D is perhaps TRBD2 (6 bases). The CDR3 has 17 amino acids. CDR1 is MGHRA and CDR2 is YSYEKL in the germline V gene. With 3 bases removed from V and 3 bases from J, the gap between germline ends came to 18 bases. For the CDR3, the DNA is TGCGCCAGCAGCCAGCAGGGTCGAGCGGGTTTCTACAATGAGCAGTTCTTC. The encoded protein is CASSQQGRAGFYNEQFF.

This chain connects TRBV6-1 to TRBJ1-1, with a weak D call TRBD1 (5 bases). The V end lost 3 bases, the J end lost 11 bases, and 34 bases lay between the germline ends. This CDR3 has 19 amino acids. Germline lookup yields CDR1 MNHNS and CDR2 SASEGT. The CDR3 region has the DNA TGTGCCAGCAGTGACCTTCTCGGGGCCAATGAGCCACCCCAAAATTTGGCTTTCTTT. Encoded protein: CASSDLLGANEPPQNLAFF.

The chain employs TRBV28 and TRBJ2-7; maybe TRBD1 (6 bases). Trimming took off 8 bases at V and 2 bases at J, with 16 bases between the two ends. The germline V gene encodes CDR1 MDHEN and CDR2 SYDVKM. This CDR3 region has 14 residues. The CDR3 spells CASWGWDKAYEQYF. CDR3 DNA: TGTGCCAGCTGGGGATGGGACAAAGCCTACGAGCAGTACTTC. The variable domain in full, completed from reference TRBV28 and TRBJ2-7, reads DVKVTQSSRYLVKRTGEKVFLECVQDMDHENMFWYRQDPGLGLRLIYFSYDVKMKEKGDIPEGYSVSREKKERFSLILESASTNQTSMYLCASWGWDKAYEQYFGPGTRLTVT.

This chain uses TRBV27 with TRBJ2-2; TRBD1 is a possible D gene (6 bases). Between the trimmed V and J ends, which lost 5 bases and 0 bases, there was a span of 22 bases. The CDR3 length is 19 residues. Looked up from germline, CDR1 is MNHEY and CDR2 is SMNVEV (reference sequence). The CDR3 DNA follows: TGTGCCAGCAGTCTACAGGGTCGCCTAAGGATTGCGAACACCGGGGAGCTGTTTTTT. It codes for CASSLQGRLRIANTGELFF.

V gene TRBV2 combines with J gene TRBJ2-2, with 9 bases fitting TRBD1. Trimming cost V 7 bases and J 1 base; bases outside gene matches: 4. This CDR3 has 15 residues. Germline V CDR1 and CDR2: SNHLY, FYNNEI. CDR3 nucleotides: TGTGCCAGCACACCGGGACAGGGGAACACCGGGGAGCTGTTTTTT. As protein: CASTPGQGNTGELFF.

As regards this clone: This CDR3 is also generated by other DNA sequences in the sample. This chain joins TRBV27 and TRBJ2-1; 14 nucleotides match TRBD2. CDR1 is MNHEY and CDR2 is SMNVEV in the germline V gene (reference sequence). Trimming cost V 6 bases and J 7 bases; bases outside gene matches: 5. CDR3 length equals 15 residues. The CDR3 here is CASSAGTSGRNEQFF. In DNA form, the CDR3 reads TGTGCCAGCAGCGCCGGGACTAGCGGGAGAAATGAGCAGTTCTTC.

This clone has only one observation. This chain joins TRBV28 and TRBJ2-1; D ambiguous. Germline V gives CDR1 MDHEN, CDR2 SYDVKM. Trimming left V 5 bases short and J 1 base short, with 12 bases between. The CDR3 is made up of 15 amino acids. The CDR3 protein is CASSVDRPSYNEQFF. CDR3 sequence (DNA): TGTGCCAGCAGTGTGGACCGCCCATCCTACAATGAGCAGTTCTTC. The entire variable domain, with the rest obtained from reference TRBV28 and TRBJ2-1, is as follows: DVKVTQSSRYLVKRTGEKVFLECVQDMDHENMFWYRQDPGLGLRLIYFSYDVKMKEKGDIPEGYSVSREKKERFSLILESASTNQTSMYLCASSVDRPSYNEQFFGPGTRLTVL.

The chain joins TRBV5-4 to TRBJ1-2; D remains unclear. Deletions cut 4 bases from V and 6 bases from J, with 10 bases between. Germline V gene data show CDR1 as SGHNT and CDR2 as YYREEE (reference sequence). There are 12 residues in the CDR3. CDR3 residues: CASSHSLDGYTF. In nucleotides, the CDR3 is TGTGCCAGCAGCCACTCTTTGGATGGCTACACCTTC. The variable domain in full, with the rest retrieved from reference TRBV5-4 and TRBJ1-2, is ETGVTQSPTHLIKTRGQQVTLRCSSQSGHNTVSWYQQALGQGPQFIFQYYREEENGRGNFPPRFSGLQFPNYSSELNVNALELDDSALYLCASSHSLDGYTFGSGTRLTVV.

V gene TRBV5-1 combines with J gene TRBJ2-1, with a weak D call TRBD2 (6 bases). Per germline, CDR1 SGHRS and CDR2 YFSETQ. The CDR3 length is 15 residues. V was cut by 4 bases and J by 7 bases, with 18 bases left in between. The CDR3 region is CASSPRGSGGNEQFF. DNA of the CDR3: TGCGCCAGCAGCCCTCGTGGTAGCGGAGGGAATGAGCAGTTCTTC.

V gene TRBV7-2 combines with J gene TRBJ1-3, with D tentatively TRBD1 (6 bases). The CDR3 has 14 amino acids. V was pared by 2 bases and J by 4 bases, with 9 bases between. CDR1 and CDR2 from the germline V gene are SGHTA and FQGNSA. The CDR3 reads CASSLRGSGNTIYF. Here the CDR3 DNA reads TGTGCCAGCAGCTTAAGGGGGTCCGGAAACACCATATATTTT.

V usage is TRBV6-1 and J usage is TRBJ1-5; D is uncertain. CDR1 MNHNS and CDR2 SASEGT come from the germline V gene. This CDR3 has 15 amino acids. V lost 5 bases and J 4 bases, leaving 15 bases between the germline ends. CDR3 residues: CASSPYDGENQPQHF. CDR3 DNA sequence: TGTGCCAGCAGTCCATACGACGGGGAAAATCAGCCCCAGCATTTT.

V gene TRBV7-9 combines with J gene TRBJ1-1, with D uncertain. Germline CDR1 and CDR2: SEHNR and FQNEAQ (reference sequence). The CDR3 totals 13 residues. With 1 base removed from V and 6 bases from J, the gap between germline ends came to 9 bases. The CDR3 DNA is TGTGCCAGCAGCTTAGAGGGTGGCGCTGAAGCTTTCTTT. This translates into CASSLEGGAEAFF.

J is TRBJ1-5 and V is TRBV28; unclear D gene. V shed 5 bases and J shed 0 bases, with 5 bases lying between them. The CDR3 is 13 residues long. Germline CDR1 MDHEN, CDR2 SYDVKM. The CDR3 DNA follows: TGTGCCAGCAGTCCTGCTAGCAATCAGCCCCAGCATTTT. This translates into CASSPASNQPQHF.

The chain employs TRBV28 and TRBJ2-1, with TRBD2 identical over 7 bases. Germline loops: CDR1 MDHEN, CDR2 SYDVKM. Losses at the gene ends were 5 bases for V and 5 bases for J; bases not matched to a gene: 12. This CDR3 has 16 residues. The CDR3 is CASSPLGEGRNNEQFF. The CDR3 DNA reads as TGTGCCAGCAGTCCCCTGGGGGAGGGGAGGAACAATGAGCAGTTCTTC. Looking up the rest from reference TRBV28 and TRBJ2-1 gives the full variable domain: DVKVTQSSRYLVKRTGEKVFLECVQDMDHENMFWYRQDPGLGLRLIYFSYDVKMKEKGDIPEGYSVSREKKERFSLILESASTNQTSMYLCASSPLGEGRNNEQFFGPGTRLTVL.

The J gene is TRBJ2-1, the V gene TRBV4-1; D unclear. Trimming cost V 0 bases and J 2 bases, with 11 bases left between them. This CDR3 has 16 amino acids. Germline loops: CDR1 MGHRA, CDR2 YSYEKL. CDR3 loop: CASSQEVGSAYNEQFF. CDR3 nucleotide sequence: TGCGCCAGCAGCCAAGAGGTCGGCTCGGCCTACAATGAGCAGTTCTTC.

The chain couples TRBV4-1 to TRBJ1-3; the D is unclear. Trimming pared 0 bases from V and 0 bases from J, leaving 6 bases between. The CDR3 loop spans 15 amino acids. Germline assignment: CDR1 MGHRA and CDR2 YSYEKL. This CDR3 reads CASSQDHFSGNTIYF. CDR3 in DNA: TGCGCCAGCAGCCAAGATCATTTCTCTGGAAACACCATATATTTT.

The gene calls are TRBV5-6 and TRBJ2-3; possibly TRBD1 for D (6 bases). This CDR3 contains 16 residues. Germline CDR1 SGHDT, CDR2 YYEEEE. V lost 0 bases, J lost 0 bases, and 11 bases lay in between. This CDR3 is CASSLAAGASTDTQYF. The DNA of the CDR3 is TGTGCCAGCAGCTTGGCCGCAGGGGCCAGCACAGATACGCAGTATTTT.

The rearrangement joins TRBV6-5 to TRBJ2-5; D is perhaps TRBD2 (5 bases). The CDR3 has 13 amino acids. The germline gives CDR1 MNHEY, CDR2 SVGAGI. V lost 0 bases and J lost 10, with 12 bases in between. The CDR3: CASSYSALADQYF. For the CDR3, the DNA is TGTGCCAGCAGTTACTCAGCTCTAGCAGACCAGTACTTC.

This chain connects TRBV7-6 to TRBJ2-1; TRBD2 agrees at 8 bases. CDR1 is SGHVS and CDR2 is FNYEAQ in the germline V gene. This CDR3 is 13 amino acids long. Trimming took 4 bases from V and 8 from J; bases not matched to a gene: 4. The CDR3 spells CASSSRTSHEQFF. CDR3 in DNA: TGTGCCAGCAGCTCCAGGACTAGCCATGAGCAGTTCTTC.

The genes are TRBV6-5 and TRBJ2-1, with D maybe TRBD2 (6 bases). This CDR3 has 11 residues. Germline values: CDR1 MNHEY, CDR2 SVGAGI. Trimming took off 8 bases at V and 9 bases at J, with 11 bases between the two ends. The CDR3 here is CASEGRGEQFF. Written as DNA, the CDR3 is TGTGCCAGCGAGGGGCGGGGTGAGCAGTTCTTC.